This T cell receptor beta chain was sequenced during a study of blood T cell repertoires in COVID-19 (dated by TCRdb to 2019 to 2021). As for the study more broadly: The collaborator samples originated in the United States, Italy and Spain and spanned the acute and convalescent phases of COVID-19. The prospective study material was composed of cDNA or gDNA derived from T cells, B-cell-depleted T cells, or PBMCs. The dataset comprised deeply sampled blood TCRbeta repertoires from subjects exposed to, actively infected with, or recovered from COVID-19. The repertoires were released in a freely available public database meant as a resource for research on the immune response to SARS-CoV-2. The samples were drawn from the first 160 participants of the ongoing ImmuneRACE study and from more than 1,000 subjects provided by 6 global collaborators. A de-identified subject ID, COVID-19 status, age in years and sex were almost always included in the sample metadata. HLA class I and class II types, where available, came from metadata supplied by the sample provider rather than from assay-based typing.

Worth noting for this clone: Its antigen is currently not known. Within one base of it there is no much larger clone, and no base qualities were kept.

Each collaborating institution followed its own protocols to collect whole blood in K2EDTA tubes. For TCRbeta analysis, collaborators shipped samples as frozen whole blood, isolated PBMCs, or DNA extracted from either of those sample types. The immunoSEQ Assay, a bias-controlled multiplex PCR, was used to amplify TCRbeta CDR3 regions from genomic DNA. The study's own analysis went as follows. The number of nucleated cells in each sample was estimated by amplification of reference gene primers within the assay. Sequence reads were collapsed and filtered to measure the absolute abundance of every unique TCRbeta CDR3 rearrangement. For each sample, productive Simpson clonality was calculated as the square root of Simpson's diversity index across productive rearrangements. Drawn from immuneACCESS, this table holds only the in-frame rearrangements with V and J called that TCRdb kept. Clones are partly lost; checked studies trace under half to an unresolved V gene and leave the rest unexplained. That table furnishes V, J and clone size, whereas the DNA furnished D and trimming. Across this sample there are tens of thousands of clones, with 75% to 90% seen only once. Roughly 7.6% of the sample is held by the ten biggest clonotypes.

Its CDR3 holds 13 amino acids, cysteine through phenylalanine. The CDR3 DNA has 39 bases and is translated from base 1. The germline V gene sets CDR1 to SNHLY and CDR2 to FYNNEI. V loses 10 bases at its end and J loses 0 bases; junction bases beyond the gene matches: 5. Findings and caveats that apply to the study as a whole: How much clinical and demographic metadata was included differed by source and by participant, and the metadata was provided uncurated.

The sequence came from a human donor with active COVID-19. The donor label of this sample is uncertain. Sequencing used peripheral blood. The V gene is TRBV2 and the J gene is TRBJ2-5, with 7 bases matching TRBD1. For the CDR3, the sequence is CATCRGYQETQYF. The bases read TGTGCCACGTGCAGGGGGTACCAAGAGACCCAGTACTTC. This CDR3, with the reference TRBV2 and TRBJ2-5 proteins standing in past its ends, gives the full variable domain EPEVTQTPSHQVTQMGQEVILRCVPISNHLYFYWYRQILGQKVEFLVSFYNNEISEKSEIFDDQFSVERPDGSNFTLKIRSTKLEDSAMYFCATCRGYQETQYFGPGTRLLVL.